One and the same sample provided the 20 T cell receptor beta chains below, sequenced in a study of T cells in Graves' hyperthyroidism and ophthalmopathy. Amplified regions were TCR beta CDR3 sequences from RNA transcripts. First-round RT-PCR of the TCR CDR3 relied on the HTBI primer set. One entry per CDR3 protein, called by TCRdb with MiXCR from the multiplex PCR reads. The sample has about 350,000 distinct CDR3 sequences, 15% to 20% seen once; the top ten hold roughly 15%. The material sequenced was blood. Every receptor here comes from a woman between 35 and 50 years old with Graves' ophthalmopathy.

A few counts support this clonotype. This chain joins TRBV6-2 or TRBV6-3 and TRBJ2-7; 7 bases fit TRBD2. CDR1 and CDR2 (germline): MNHEY, SVGEGT. The CDR3 loop spans 13 amino acids. After removal of 6 bases from V and 1 base from J, the junction contained 3 bases not matched to a gene. The CDR3 DNA follows: TGTGCCAGCAGCGGGAGGAAATCCTACGAGCAGTACTTC. Translating gives CASSGRKSYEQYF.

This clonotype showed up many times. This chain links TRBV15 with TRBJ1-3; tentative D call: TRBD1 (6 bases). The V gene lost 0 bases and the J gene lost 0 bases, with 18 bases spanning the gap. The CDR3 length is 19 residues. CDR1 and CDR2 from the germline V gene are LNHNV and YYDKDF (reference sequence). CDR3 loop: CATSRDLGQQAFSGNTIYF. For the CDR3, the DNA is TGTGCCACCAGCAGAGATCTAGGACAGCAAGCCTTCTCTGGAAACACCATATATTTT.

This clonotype was counted at least ten times. The CDR3 here is CASSPRQGPQSGANVLTF. The CDR3 nucleotides are TGTGCCAGCAGTCCAAGACAGGGACCTCAGTCTGGGGCCAACGTCCTGACTTTC. This chain uses TRBV28 with TRBJ2-6, with TRBD1 identical over 7 bases. V shed 5 bases, J shed 1 base, and the junction held 11 bases outside the gene matches. The CDR3 consists of 18 residues. The germline CDR1 and CDR2 sequences are MDHEN and SYDVKM.

This clonotype was seen many times. The chain joins TRBV9 to TRBJ2-7; D perhaps matches TRBD2 (7 bases). V was shortened by 3 bases and J by 1 base, with 14 bases between the two germline ends. Germline V gene lookup returns CDR1 SGDLS and CDR2 YYNGEE. There are 15 residues in the CDR3. The CDR3 bases are TGTGCCAGCAGCGCCGGGGGGCACATATCCTACGAGCAGTACTTC. The encoded protein is CASSAGGHISYEQYF.

This clonotype occurred many times. V is TRBV20-1 and J is TRBJ2-7, with 13 positions matching TRBD2. After removal of 2 bases from V and 8 bases from J, the junction contained 9 bases not matched to a gene. Germline lookup yields CDR1 DFQATT and CDR2 SNEGSKA (reference sequence). This CDR3 contains 15 residues. The CDR3 protein is CSARLRLAGGVKQYF. The CDR3 nucleotides read TGCAGTGCTAGACTGCGACTAGCGGGAGGAGTTAAGCAGTACTTC.

This sequence joins TRBV20-1 and TRBJ2-2; tentatively, D is TRBD1 (5 bases). The CDR3 totals 17 residues. CDR1 DFQATT and CDR2 SNEGSKA come from the germline V gene (reference sequence). Trimming removed 0 bases from V and 2 bases from J, with 16 bases in between. CDR3 coding DNA: TGCAGTGCTAGAGAACCCCAGACAGCCGCAAACACCGGGGAGCTGTTTTTT. Translated, it gives CSAREPQTAANTGELFF.

This clonotype came up many times. The chain employs TRBV6-1 and TRBJ1-2, with 7 bases that match TRBD1. The CDR3 runs 17 residues. Germline values: CDR1 MNHNS, CDR2 SASEGT. V trimming: 5 bases; J trimming: 8 bases; junction bases outside the gene matches: 20. This CDR3 reads CASSRIEGGTPYGGYTF. The CDR3 nucleotides are TGTGCCAGCAGTCGAATAGAAGGGGGCACTCCCTATGGAGGCTACACCTTC.

With respect to this clonotype: A read error may be the cause here, since a much bigger clone is one base away. This chain links TRBV11-2 with TRBJ1-3; D unresolved. CDR1 SGHAT and CDR2 FQNNGV come from the germline V gene. This CDR3 has 15 residues. CDR3 DNA: TGTGTCAGCAGCTTAACCAGGAATCCTGGAAACACCATATATTTT. Protein sequence: CVSSLTRNPGNTIYF. The full variable domain, rest sourced from reference TRBV11-2 and TRBJ1-3, is EAGVAQSPRYKIIEKRQSVAFWCNPISGHATLYWYQQILGQGPKLLIQFQNNGVVDDSQLPKDRFSAERLKGVDSTLKIQPAKLEDSAVYLCVSSLTRNPGNTIYFGEGSWLTVV.

The chain combines TRBV6-1 with TRBJ2-7; 10 bases agree with TRBD2. The CDR3 runs 16 residues. Germline V gene sequence: CDR1 MNHNS, CDR2 SASEGT. Trimming cost V 6 bases and J 2 bases; bases outside gene matches: 10. The CDR3 here is CASSSSGRGTTYEQYF. In nucleotides, the CDR3 is TGTGCCAGCAGCTCGAGCGGGAGGGGAACTACCTACGAGCAGTACTTC.

This clonotype has ten or more counts. CDR3 region: CASSAGTSRRETQYF. In DNA, the CDR3 is TGTGCCAGCAGCGCCGGGACTAGCAGGCGGGAGACCCAGTACTTC. V gene TRBV7-2 combines with J gene TRBJ2-5; TRBD2 agrees at 9 bases. V was clipped by 5 bases and J by 5 bases; unmatched bases: 9. The CDR3 runs to 15 residues. From germline, CDR1 is SGHTA and CDR2 FQGNSA.

This clonotype showed up many times. The gene calls are TRBV29-1 and TRBJ1-2; no firm D call. CDR3 size: 11 residues. The germline V gene has CDR1 SQVTM and CDR2 ANQGSEA. Trimming shortened V by 3 bases and J by 6 bases, and 8 bases separated the two germline ends. The CDR3 sequence is CSVEGLDGYTF. Here the CDR3 DNA reads TGCAGCGTTGAGGGTCTTGATGGCTACACCTTC.

This clonotype was seen many times. V usage is TRBV29-1 and J usage is TRBJ1-1, with TRBD1 as a possible D gene (5 bases). Trimming pared 4 bases from V and 0 bases from J, leaving 12 bases between. The germline gives CDR1 SQVTM, CDR2 ANQGSEA. This CDR3 is built from 14 residues. Here the CDR3 DNA reads TGCAGCGTTGGATGGTTAGGGGTGAACACTGAAGCTTTCTTT. Its protein is CSVGWLGVNTEAFF.

This clonotype came up a few times. The J gene is TRBJ1-1, the V gene TRBV9; no definite D call. The V gene lost 0 bases and the J gene lost 1 base, with 10 bases spanning the gap. Germline-derived CDR1 and CDR2 are SGDLS and YYNGEE. The CDR3 spans 15 residues. In nucleotides, the CDR3 is TGTGCCAGCAGCGTAGGAAAGGCATGGAACACTGAAGCTTTCTTT. It is translated as CASSVGKAWNTEAFF.

This clonotype showed up many times. Possible read error: a much larger clone is one base away. The rearrangement links TRBV27 to TRBJ1-1; 9 bases align to TRBD1. The CDR3 totals 15 residues. V trimming: 6 bases; J trimming: 5 bases; junction bases outside the gene matches: 10. CDR1 and CDR2 from the germline V gene are MNHEY and SMNVEV (reference sequence). CDR3 protein: CASRFDRGRGTEAFF. In DNA, the CDR3 is TGTGCCAGCAGGTTCGACAGGGGGAGGGGGACTGAAGCTTTCTTT.

This clonotype was seen many times. The CDR3 loop reads CARFRVVSYEQYF. DNA for the CDR3: TGTGCCAGGTTCAGGGTAGTATCCTACGAGCAGTACTTC. The V and J genes are TRBV7-3 and TRBJ2-7; D perhaps matches TRBD1 (5 bases). There are 13 residues in the CDR3. Trimming removed 9 bases from V and 1 base from J, with 13 bases in between. CDR1 is SGHTA, CDR2 FQGTGA, per germline.

The chain is built from TRBV19 and TRBJ1-5, with D uncertain. Looked up from germline, CDR1 is LNHDA and CDR2 is SQIVND (reference sequence). V lost 7 bases, J lost 0 bases, and 19 bases lay in between. There are 17 residues in the CDR3. DNA for the CDR3: TGTGCCAGTACCACCCAACGGCAGTCATTTAGCAATCAGCCCCAGCATTTT. It specifies CASTTQRQSFSNQPQHF.

This clonotype has ten or more counts. This chain uses TRBV3-1 with TRBJ2-7; TRBD2 matches 11 bases. CDR3 length equals 15 residues. With 0 bases clipped from V and 7 bases from J, the junction kept 5 bases outside the gene matches. CDR1 and CDR2 (germline): LGHDT, YNNKEL (reference sequence). In nucleotides, the CDR3 is TGTGCCAGCAGCCAAGAGTCTAGCGGGAGGCTTGAGCAGTACTTC. Translated: CASSQESSGRLEQYF.

This clonotype was counted at least ten times. A much larger clone lies one base from this, so it may be a read error. The chain recombines TRBV20-1 with TRBJ1-1; D is unclear. The CDR3 contains 13 residues. The germline V gene has CDR1 DFQATT and CDR2 SNEGSKA (reference sequence). CDR3 in amino acids: CSANADANTGAFF. The CDR3 coding sequence is TGCAGTGCTAACGCAGACGCGAACACTGGAGCTTTCTTT.

This clonotype was observed many times. The chain combines TRBV5-1 with TRBJ2-2, with 16 bases lining up with TRBD2. The CDR3 extends over 20 amino acids. V gave up 4 bases and J gave up 0 bases; unmatched junction bases: 9. The germline CDR1 and CDR2 sequences are SGHRS and YFSETQ. The CDR3 reads CASSEGTSGRARANTGELFF. CDR3 coding DNA: TGCGCCAGCAGCGAGGGGACTAGCGGGAGGGCCCGAGCGAACACCGGGGAGCTGTTTTTT. Full variable domain (missing parts from reference TRBV5-1 and TRBJ2-2): KAGVTQTPRYLIKTRGQQVTLSCSPISGHRSVSWYQQTPGQGLQFLFEYFSETQRNKGNFPGRFSGRQFSNSRSEMNVSTLELGDSALYLCASSEGTSGRARANTGELFFGEGSRLTVL.

The chain carries TRBV12-3 or TRBV12-4 and TRBJ1-2, with TRBD1 identical over 9 bases. Trimming at V came to 6 bases and at J to 8 bases, leaving 16 bases not matched to a gene. This CDR3 is built from 16 residues. The CDR3 protein is CASSPGTGFFSWGYTF. CDR3 nucleotides: TGTGCCAGCAGCCCCGGGACAGGGTTCTTCTCTTGGGGCTACACCTTC.